Presented here are 9 T cell receptor beta chains from one specimen sequenced in a study of regulatory T cells in long-lasting Graves disease. According to the study, TCR beta libraries were built with iRepertoire HTBI primers and CDR3-region Arm-PCR. One entry per CDR3 protein results from TCRdb running MiXCR on the multiplex PCR reads. The data show roughly 350,000 distinct CDR3 sequences, 16% seen once. Time point reported: newly diagnosed GD, antithyroid drugs for less than 3 months. RNA from PBMCs was the source of the TCR library. The sample also formed part of further work on T cells in Graves' hyperthyroidism and ophthalmopathy.

This material consisted of peripheral blood mononuclear cells (PBMCs), taken at new diagnosis, from a patient treated with antithyroid drugs. These TCRs come from a middle-aged man with Graves disease.

This chain links TRBV3-1 with TRBJ2-5; 12 bases are shared with TRBD2. The CDR3 is 17 amino acids. Per germline, CDR1 LGHDT and CDR2 YNNKEL (reference sequence). V dropped 4 bases and J dropped 1; count of bases not matched to a gene: 7. The CDR3 DNA reads TGTGCCAGCAGCCGAAGGACTAGCGGGGCGCCCCAAGAGACCCAGTACTTC. Translation gives CASSRRTSGAPQETQYF.

This clonotype has a count of ten or more. The gene calls are TRBV20-1 and TRBJ2-1; D not resolved. This CDR3 has 15 amino acids. Germline CDR1 and CDR2: DFQATT and SNEGSKA (reference sequence). The V end was cut by 0 bases, the J end by 6 bases, with 15 bases between. This CDR3 reads CSARDPNLGGNEQFF. The CDR3 DNA follows: TGCAGTGCTAGAGATCCGAACCTAGGTGGCAATGAGCAGTTCTTC.

This clonotype occurred many times. The CDR3 DNA reads as TGTGCCAGCAGTTACGCTCACGAGCAGTACTTC. This codes for CASSYAHEQYF. This chain connects TRBV28 to TRBJ2-7; D not certain. The CDR3 runs 11 residues. V lost 4 bases and J 5 bases, leaving 6 bases between the germline ends. Germline V CDR1 and CDR2: MDHEN, SYDVKM. The variable domain in full, completed from reference TRBV28 and TRBJ2-7, reads DVKVTQSSRYLVKRTGEKVFLECVQDMDHENMFWYRQDPGLGLRLIYFSYDVKMKEKGDIPEGYSVSREKKERFSLILESASTNQTSMYLCASSYAHEQYFGPGTRLTVT.

At least ten counts were recorded for this clonotype. The CDR3: CASRDRGEETQYF. CDR3 DNA sequence: TGTGCCAGCAGGGACAGGGGGGAAGAGACCCAGTACTTC. This chain joins TRBV12-3 or TRBV12-4 and TRBJ2-5; 10 nucleotides match TRBD1. This CDR3 spans 13 amino acids. Trimming at V came to 6 bases and at J to 3 bases, leaving 1 base not matched to a gene.

This clonotype was observed at least ten times. V gene TRBV30 combines with J gene TRBJ2-3; perhaps TRBD2 as D (5 bases). Germline V gene data show CDR1 as GTSNPN and CDR2 as SVGIG (reference sequence). V dropped 2 bases and J dropped 5 bases, with 23 bases sitting between them. The CDR3 sequence is 17 residues long. CDR3 amino acids: CAWSFPPQVERKDTQYF. The CDR3 nucleotides are TGTGCCTGGAGTTTCCCTCCCCAGGTAGAGCGGAAAGATACGCAGTATTTT.

This clonotype was seen repeatedly, ten times or more. V is TRBV6-2 or TRBV6-3 and J is TRBJ2-7; D possibly corresponds to TRBD1 (6 bases). V gave up 0 bases and J gave up 2 bases, with 17 bases separating them. This CDR3 is built from 17 residues. From germline, CDR1 is MNHEY and CDR2 SVGEGT. CDR3 coding DNA: TGTGCCAGCAGTTACTCCCCCGGTGGCAGGGGAACCTACGAGCAGTACTTC. It codes for CASSYSPGGRGTYEQYF.

This rearrangement joins TRBV6-1 to TRBJ1-6, with unresolved D. This CDR3 is built from 13 residues. Trimming stripped 2 bases from V and 14 bases from J, with 13 bases between. Germline CDR1 is MNHNS and CDR2 is SASEGT. CDR3 sequence (DNA): TGTGCCAGCAGTGAACACTGGGAGTCAACCCTCCACTTT. Translating gives CASSEHWESTLHF.

V gene TRBV28 combines with J gene TRBJ2-3; the D is unclear. The germline V and J ends were trimmed by 8 bases and 5 bases, with 11 bases remaining between them. CDR3 length: 12 amino acids. CDR1 is MDHEN and CDR2 is SYDVKM in the germline V gene. The CDR3 spells CASAISLDTQYF. DNA for the CDR3: TGTGCCAGCGCCATCAGTTTAGATACGCAGTATTTT.

The chain carries TRBV9 and TRBJ2-5; tentative D call: TRBD1 (6 bases). Germline CDR1 reads SGDLS; CDR2 reads YYNGEE. This CDR3 spans 15 amino acids. The V end was cut by 0 bases, the J end by 1 base, with 10 bases between. The CDR3 region is CASSVGADSQETQYF. In DNA, the CDR3 is TGTGCCAGCAGCGTAGGCGCGGACAGCCAAGAGACCCAGTACTTC.